This T cell receptor beta chain was recovered during a study of Ad26.COV2.S vaccination and SARS-CoV-2 variants. The treatment: around 19 received Ad26.COV2.S at low or high dose, single or two shots; several received placebo; per-sample allocation not given. Collection of the samples took place on day 63 after the first injection of vaccine or placebo. Overall study findings and caveats: Estimates derived from TCR breadth and depth analyses may have underestimated total T cell responses.

As concerns this clone: The target antigen is unknown.

V lost 6 bases and J lost 2, with 14 bases in between. The CDR3 sequence is 14 residues long. Germline-derived CDR1 and CDR2 are MNHEY and SMNVEV (reference sequence). Profiled with immunoSEQ multiplex PCR; TCRdb holds only in-frame clones, not every one. Of some 340,000 clones in the sample, around 84% were seen once. The clonotype comes from a person between 18 and 59 years old who received the Ad26.COV2.S COVID-19 vaccine or a placebo. The rearrangement links TRBV27 to TRBJ2-7; no reliable D call. The material was peripheral blood, obtained in a trial of Ad26.COV2.S vaccine versus placebo. The CDR3 is CASRATRMTYEQYF. The CDR3 region has the DNA TGTGCCAGCAGAGCGACACGGATGACCTACGAGCAGTACTTC.